The source of this T cell receptor beta chain is a study of blood T cell repertoires in COVID-19. Study-wide background: PBMCs, B-cell-depleted T cells, or T cells provided the cDNA or gDNA that made up the material.

Looked up from germline, CDR1 is SGHTA and CDR2 is FQGNSA. CDR3 length: 17 amino acids. Trimming removed 5 bases from V and 4 bases from J; junction bases left unmatched: 10. Libraries were prepared by immunoSEQ multiplex PCR; TCRdb keeps only in-frame clonotypes and omits some of them. The repertoire holds 170,000 or so clones, with 80% as singletons. The origin of this receptor is a man in his 70s with active or convalescent COVID-19. The chain combines TRBV7-2 with TRBJ2-1, with TRBD2 matching 11 bases. Material for sequencing was peripheral blood. In DNA form, the CDR3 reads TGTGCCAGCAGCCCCGCTAGCGGGAGGTTTTCTTACAATGAGCAGTTCTTC. As protein: CASSPASGRFSYNEQFF.